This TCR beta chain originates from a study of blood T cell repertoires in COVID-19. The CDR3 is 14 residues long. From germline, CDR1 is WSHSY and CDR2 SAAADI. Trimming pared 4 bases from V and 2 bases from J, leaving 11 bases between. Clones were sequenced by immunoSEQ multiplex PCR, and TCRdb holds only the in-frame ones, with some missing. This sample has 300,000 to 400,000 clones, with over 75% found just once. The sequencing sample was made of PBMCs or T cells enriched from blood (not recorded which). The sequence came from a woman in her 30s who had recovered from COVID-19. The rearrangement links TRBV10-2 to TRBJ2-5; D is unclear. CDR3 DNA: TGCGCCAGCAGTGCGAGGCAGAATCAAGAGACCCAGTACTTC. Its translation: CASSARQNQETQYF.